These T cell receptor beta chains were read from a single sample in a study of human versus mouse CDR3 diversity and MHC coevolution. Assay: immunoSEQ multiplex PCR; the TCRdb copy retains only in-frame clones and omits some. This table holds around 77,000 clones, about 90% found once. The specimen was naive CD4+ T cells from blood. The receptor source for this set is a person between 30 and 69 years old in good health. The CDR3 runs from the conserved cysteine through the conserved F or W. Each record gives: J gene, D gene, V gene, clone size, CDR3 DNA, CDR3 protein. A D gene is named only where the DNA matches it firmly. Only some rows state a clone size, as once, few, many or a class for expanded clones.

j_gene: TRBJ2-7; d_gene: TRBD2; v_gene: TRBV11-2; abundance: -; CDR3nt: TGTGCCAGCAACGGGCTAGCGGGAGGGTCCTACGAGCAGTACTTC; CDR3aa: CASNGLAGGSYEQYF
j_gene: TRBJ2-3; d_gene: -; v_gene: TRBV5-1; abundance: -; CDR3nt: TGCGCCAGCAGGGGCGGGTCTAGCACAGATACGCAGTATTTT; CDR3aa: CASRGGSSTDTQYF
j_gene: TRBJ1-2; d_gene: -; v_gene: TRBV11-2; abundance: -; CDR3nt: TGTGCCAGCAGAACCCCCCGGGGTCATGGCTACACCTTC; CDR3aa: CASRTPRGHGYTF
j_gene: TRBJ2-1; d_gene: TRBD2; v_gene: TRBV4-1; abundance: -; CDR3nt: TGCGCCAGCAGCCAAGAAGCGGGGGGGGGTGAGCAGTTCTTC; CDR3aa: CASSQEAGGGEQFF
j_gene: TRBJ2-2; d_gene: -; v_gene: TRBV5-4; abundance: -; CDR3nt: TGTGCCAGCAGCTTGGCCTCTAGTACGGTCACCGGGGAGCTGTTTTTT; CDR3aa: CASSLASSTVTGELFF
j_gene: TRBJ1-4; d_gene: TRBD1; v_gene: TRBV5-4; abundance: few; CDR3nt: TGTGCCAGCAGCGGAACCGGGACAGGGGATGAAAAACTGTTTTTT; CDR3aa: CASSGTGTGDEKLFF
j_gene: TRBJ1-5; d_gene: TRBD1; v_gene: TRBV28; abundance: few; CDR3nt: TGTGCCAGCAGTTCGGGACAGGGGAGCAATCAGCCCCAGCATTTT; CDR3aa: CASSSGQGSNQPQHF
j_gene: TRBJ1-2; d_gene: -; v_gene: TRBV5-1; abundance: -; CDR3nt: TGCGCCAGCAGCTTGATCGTCGGTCCCGGGGGTGGCTACACCTTC; CDR3aa: CASSLIVGPGGGYTF
j_gene: TRBJ2-7; d_gene: TRBD1; v_gene: TRBV2; abundance: -; CDR3nt: TGTGCCAGCAAGACAGGGGGTATTTACGAGCAGTACTTC; CDR3aa: CASKTGGIYEQYF
j_gene: TRBJ1-1; d_gene: -; v_gene: TRBV18; abundance: -; CDR3nt: TGTGCCAGCTCACCGCCCGGTGGGAACACTGAAGCTTTCTTT; CDR3aa: CASSPPGGNTEAFF
j_gene: TRBJ1-1; d_gene: -; v_gene: TRBV10-3; abundance: -; CDR3nt: TGTGCCATCAGTGAGGGGGGGGGAGAAGCTTTCTTT; CDR3aa: CAISEGGGEAFF
j_gene: TRBJ2-3; d_gene: -; v_gene: TRBV5-1; abundance: -; CDR3nt: TGCGCCAGCAGCTTCGGGACTTTGCTCACAGATACGCAGTATTTT; CDR3aa: CASSFGTLLTDTQYF
j_gene: TRBJ2-7; d_gene: TRBD2; v_gene: TRBV5-1; abundance: -; CDR3nt: TGCGCCAGCAGGGTTGTAGCGGGAAAAGCCTACGAGCAGTACTTC; CDR3aa: CASRVVAGKAYEQYF
j_gene: TRBJ2-3; d_gene: TRBD1; v_gene: TRBV5-5; abundance: -; CDR3nt: TGTGCCAGCAGCTTGTGGGCAGGGGGCTCAGATACGCAGTATTTT; CDR3aa: CASSLWAGGSDTQYF
j_gene: TRBJ1-2; d_gene: -; v_gene: TRBV5-1; abundance: -; CDR3nt: TGCGCCAGCAGCCTGACTCCGACAGAGAACTATGGCTACACCTTC; CDR3aa: CASSLTPTENYGYTF
j_gene: TRBJ1-2; d_gene: -; v_gene: TRBV19; abundance: -; CDR3nt: TGTGCCAGTAGTAGGAGCCCACCGTCCGGCTACACCTTC; CDR3aa: CASSRSPPSGYTF
j_gene: TRBJ1-3; d_gene: -; v_gene: TRBV7-8; abundance: few; CDR3nt: TGTGCCAGCAGCTTGCAGAGCGGTGTTTGGAACACCATATATTTT; CDR3aa: CASSLQSGVWNTIYF
j_gene: TRBJ1-1; d_gene: -; v_gene: TRBV18; abundance: few; CDR3nt: TGTGCCAGCTCAACCGGGGGGGACACTGAAGCTTTCTTT; CDR3aa: CASSTGGDTEAFF
j_gene: TRBJ2-4; d_gene: TRBD2; v_gene: TRBV10-3; abundance: -; CDR3nt: TGTGCCATCAGTGAAGCGGGGGCCAAAAACATTCAGTACTTC; CDR3aa: CAISEAGAKNIQYF
j_gene: TRBJ1-2; d_gene: -; v_gene: TRBV27; abundance: -; CDR3nt: TGTGCCAGCAGTTCGAATCAGGGGAACTATGGCTACACCTTC; CDR3aa: CASSSNQGNYGYTF
j_gene: TRBJ2-5; d_gene: -; v_gene: TRBV5-6; abundance: -; CDR3nt: TGTGCCAGCAGGGGAAGGCGGCGGGGCCTGGGGGAGGCCCAGTACTTC; CDR3aa: CASRGRRRGLGEAQYF
j_gene: TRBJ2-1; d_gene: TRBD2; v_gene: TRBV2; abundance: -; CDR3nt: TGTGCCAGCAAAATCTCTAGCGGCTCCTACAATGAGCAGTTCTTC; CDR3aa: CASKISSGSYNEQFF
j_gene: TRBJ2-2; d_gene: -; v_gene: TRBV6-4; abundance: -; CDR3nt: TGTGCCAGCAGCAAACTAGCTGACACCGGGGAGCTGTTTTTT; CDR3aa: CASSKLADTGELFF
j_gene: TRBJ2-2; d_gene: -; v_gene: TRBV27; abundance: -; CDR3nt: TGTGCCAGCAGCCGAAGGGACTTCGCCACCGGGGAGCTGTTTTTT; CDR3aa: CASSRRDFATGELFF
j_gene: TRBJ2-1; d_gene: TRBD2; v_gene: TRBV7-7; abundance: -; CDR3nt: TGTGCCAGCAGTCTCGGGGGGGCCCAGCTGGATGAGCAGTTCTTC; CDR3aa: CASSLGGAQLDEQFF
j_gene: TRBJ2-1; d_gene: -; v_gene: TRBV28; abundance: -; CDR3nt: TGTGCCAGCAGTGGGGCCCTACCCTACAATGAGCAGTTCTTC; CDR3aa: CASSGALPYNEQFF
j_gene: TRBJ1-1; d_gene: -; v_gene: TRBV19; abundance: -; CDR3nt: TGTGCCAGTAGCAGGACCGGGGACACTGAAGCTTTCTTT; CDR3aa: CASSRTGDTEAFF
j_gene: TRBJ2-1; d_gene: -; v_gene: TRBV7-8; abundance: -; CDR3nt: TGTGCCAGCAGCTTTTTTGGCCGCAATGAGCAGTTCTTC; CDR3aa: CASSFFGRNEQFF
j_gene: TRBJ2-1; d_gene: TRBD2; v_gene: TRBV5-4; abundance: -; CDR3nt: TGTGCCAGCAGCTTGGTCGGGGGGGCCTACAATGAGCAGTTCTTC; CDR3aa: CASSLVGGAYNEQFF
j_gene: TRBJ2-5; d_gene: -; v_gene: TRBV19; abundance: -; CDR3nt: TGTGCCAGTAGTATAGATAGATACAGCCAAGAGACCCAGTACTTC; CDR3aa: CASSIDRYSQETQYF
j_gene: TRBJ1-5; d_gene: TRBD1; v_gene: TRBV4-1; abundance: -; CDR3nt: TGCGCCAGCAGCCAAGGCCCCCGGGGACAGGGAGGGGGACAGCCCCAGCATTTT; CDR3aa: CASSQGPRGQGGGQPQHF
j_gene: TRBJ1-5; d_gene: -; v_gene: TRBV5-6; abundance: -; CDR3nt: TGTGCCAGCAGCTTGTCCAGGGGAGATCAGCCCCAGCATTTT; CDR3aa: CASSLSRGDQPQHF
j_gene: TRBJ2-7; d_gene: -; v_gene: TRBV5-5; abundance: -; CDR3nt: TGTGCCAGCAGCGGCCTGCTCGAGCAGTACTTC; CDR3aa: CASSGLLEQYF
j_gene: TRBJ2-3; d_gene: -; v_gene: TRBV6-1; abundance: -; CDR3nt: TGTGCCAGCAGTGAAAGGTTCGGGGTAGATACGCAGTATTTT; CDR3aa: CASSERFGVDTQYF
j_gene: TRBJ2-5; d_gene: TRBD1; v_gene: TRBV28; abundance: -; CDR3nt: TGTGCCAGCAGTTTATTTGGACAGGGGATCTATCAAGAGACCCAGTACTTC; CDR3aa: CASSLFGQGIYQETQYF